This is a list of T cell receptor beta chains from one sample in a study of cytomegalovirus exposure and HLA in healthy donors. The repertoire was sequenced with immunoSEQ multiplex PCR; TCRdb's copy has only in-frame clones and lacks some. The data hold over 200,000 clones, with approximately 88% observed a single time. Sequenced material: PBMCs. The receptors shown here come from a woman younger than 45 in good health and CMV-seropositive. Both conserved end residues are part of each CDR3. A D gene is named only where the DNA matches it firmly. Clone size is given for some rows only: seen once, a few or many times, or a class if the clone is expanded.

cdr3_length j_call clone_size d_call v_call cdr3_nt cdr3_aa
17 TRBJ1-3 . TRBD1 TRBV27 TGTGCCAGCAGCCCCGGGACAGGGCCTCCCTCTGGAAACACCATATATTTT CASSPGTGPPSGNTIYF
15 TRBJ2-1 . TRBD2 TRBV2 TGTGCCAGCAGAGTTCGGACTAGCGTTAACAATGAGCAGTTCTTC CASRVRTSVNNEQFF
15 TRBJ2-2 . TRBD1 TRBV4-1 TGCGCCAGCAGCCAACCAGGGGGCCGGACCGGGGAGCTGTTTTTT CASSQPGGRTGELFF
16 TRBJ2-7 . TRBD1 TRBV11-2 TGTGCCAGCAGCAGGGGACAGGAGGCGTACCAGACCGAGCAGTACTTC CASSRGQEAYQTEQYF
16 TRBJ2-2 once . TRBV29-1 TGCAGCGTTGATACGAAAGAAAGATCGAACACCGGGGAGCTGTTTTTT CSVDTKERSNTGELFF
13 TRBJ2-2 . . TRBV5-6 TGTGCCAGCAGCCTAGGGGGGACCGGGGAGCTGTTTTTT CASSLGGTGELFF
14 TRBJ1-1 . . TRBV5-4 TGTGCCAGCAGCAGTACGGGGGAGACCACTGAAGCTTTCTTT CASSSTGETTEAFF
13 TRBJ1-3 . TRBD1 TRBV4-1 TGCGCCAGCTCAGGGGGCTCTGGAAACACCATATATTTT CASSGGSGNTIYF
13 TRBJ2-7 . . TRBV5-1 TGCGCCAGCAGCCTACAGGGTACTGGCGAGCAGTACTTC CASSLQGTGEQYF
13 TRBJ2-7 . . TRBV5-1 TGCGCCAGCAGCCCACGTTCAGGGTACGAGCAGTACTTC CASSPRSGYEQYF
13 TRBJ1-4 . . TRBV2 TGTGCCAGCTCCCCCCGGGCCCTGGAAAAACTGTTTTTT CASSPRALEKLFF
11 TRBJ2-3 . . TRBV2 TGTGCCAGCTATCGAACAGATACGCAGTATTTT CASYRTDTQYF
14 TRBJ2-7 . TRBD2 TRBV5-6 TGTGCCAGCAGCTTGGCTAGCGGGAGGGCCGGGCTGTACTTC CASSLASGRAGLYF
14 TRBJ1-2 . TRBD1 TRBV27 TGTGCCAGCAGTTCTTGGACAGGGAGGGGAGGCTACACCTTC CASSSWTGRGGYTF
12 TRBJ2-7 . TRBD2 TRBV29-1 TGCAGCGTTCGTCTAGCGGTCTACGAGCAGTACTTC CSVRLAVYEQYF
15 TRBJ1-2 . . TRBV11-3 TGTGCCAGCAGTCTGCTTGGGAATCGGGGCTATGGCTACACCTTC CASSLLGNRGYGYTF
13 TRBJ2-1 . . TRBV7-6 TGTGCCAGCAGCGGGGCGGGGTACAATGAGCAGTTCTTC CASSGAGYNEQFF
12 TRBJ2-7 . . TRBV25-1 TGTGCCAGCAGTAGGGTTGTGGGGGAGCAGTACTTC CASSRVVGEQYF
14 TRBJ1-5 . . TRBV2 TGTGCCAGCAGTACTCGGGGGTCCAATCAGCCCCAGCATTTT CASSTRGSNQPQHF
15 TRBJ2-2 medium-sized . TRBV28 TGTGCCAGCAGTTTATACCCAGGGCCTACCGGGGAGCTGTTTTTT CASSLYPGPTGELFF
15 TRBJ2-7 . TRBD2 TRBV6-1 TGTGCCAGCAGACTAGCGGGAGGGCCTACCTACGAGCAGTACTTC CASRLAGGPTYEQYF
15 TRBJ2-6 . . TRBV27 TGTGCCAGCAGTTTCTCTGTGTCTGGGGCCAACGTCCTGACTTTC CASSFSVSGANVLTF
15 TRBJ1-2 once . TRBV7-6 TGTGCCAGCAGCTTAGACTCCGGGACACATATAGCCTACACCTTC CASSLDSGTHIAYTF
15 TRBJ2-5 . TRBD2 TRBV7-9 TGTGCCAGCAGCCGACTAGCGGGAGGAGAAGAGACCCAGTACTTC CASSRLAGGEETQYF